A selection of T cell receptor beta chains follows, all from one sample in a study of Graves' ophthalmopathy and Graves' hyperthyroidism. TCRdb fed the multiplex PCR reads into MiXCR, producing one record per CDR3 protein. The sample has hundreds of thousands of distinct CDR3 sequences; 20% to 25% are singletons. Sequencing was done on a sample of peripheral blood. All receptors come from a woman between 18 and 29 years old with stable Graves' hyperthyroidism. Some clones in this sample may be carry-over from other donors' samples. Both conserved end residues are trimmed from each CDR3.

>TRBV10-2
ASSLLGGHGETQY
>TRBV7-2
ASSPGTGVYEQY
>TRBV28
ASSLDLTPKGETQY
>TRBV27
ASSLISGGELF
>TRBV20-1
SAGDGHLTYEQY
>TRBV3-1
ASSQRTGEDGYT
>TRBV28
ASTSRVESHEQY
>TRBV10-3
AISRPTGGGAGETQY
>TRBV19
ASKKAEVYRAQH
>TRBV6-2/TRBV6-3
ASTLGRVIGELF
>TRBV6-1
ASSGDSANTEAF
>TRBV3-1
ASRLSGRLDEQY
>TRBV7-9
ASSAPDGSYEQY
>TRBV9
ASSYLMRGYT
>TRBV7-9
ASSHTDRVNTEAF
>TRBV27
ASSPRDFGQGDYGYT
>TRBV5-1
ASSVLGWSGNSEAF
>TRBV18
ASSRTANYGCT
>TRBV5-5
ASRLLAEETQY
>TRBV5-1
ASSLGDRGPGNTIY
>TRBV29-1
SAGDRAREQY
>TRBV28
ASSLSSGEAF
>TRBV12-3/TRBV12-4
ASSLAATSEQY
>TRBV20-1
SARDLRGSGANVLT
>TRBV12-3/TRBV12-4
ASRGHGSSYEQY
>TRBV7-6
ASSSIAGGPVTETQY